The clone carrying this T cell receptor beta chain was recorded a few times. Germline V CDR1 and CDR2: SNHLY, FYNNEI. This CDR3 is 14 amino acids long. Deletions cut 4 bases from V and 2 bases from J, with 9 bases between. This record comes from a study of blood T cell repertoires in COVID-19. Study context: Donors in the United States, Italy and Spain gave samples during acute or convalescent COVID-19.

Original analysis: Estimated nucleated cell counts came from reference gene primer amplification. The protocol was immunoSEQ multiplex PCR, while the TCRdb copy is restricted to in-frame clones and leaves out a portion. V and J calls and clone size are copied from that table; D and trimming were computed from the DNA. The sample includes approximately 36,000 clones, around 87% seen only once; the top ten take 20% to 30%. Sequencing used peripheral blood. The genes are TRBV2 and TRBJ1-5; D is ambiguous. The sequence derives from a man aged 60 to 75 with active or convalescent COVID-19. DNA for the CDR3: TGTGCCAGCAGTGTGGAGCGAGGCAATCAGCCCCAGCATTTT. Its protein product is CASSVERGNQPQHF.